The rows below give T cell receptor beta chains drawn from one sample of a study of cytomegalovirus exposure and HLA in healthy donors. Produced via immunoSEQ multiplex PCR; TCRdb's table is partial and in-frame only. The sample lists about 130,000 clones; about four fifths were seen once. The sequenced sample was PBMCs. The source is a woman aged 60-75 years in good health and CMV-seropositive. Each CDR3 is given with its conserved first and last residue. D genes are given only for firm matches. Some rows mark clone size as missing; the rest say once, few, many or name a class of expanded clone.

j_gene	v_gene	abundance	d_gene	CDR3aa	CDR3nt
TRBJ1-2	TRBV4-1	NA	NA	CASSQEIGRSQRANYGYTF	TGCGCCAGCAGCCAAGAAATTGGAAGGAGCCAGAGAGCTAACTATGGCTACACCTTC
TRBJ2-5	TRBV5-1	NA	NA	CASSLDSRETQYF	TGCGCCAGCAGCTTGGATTCGCGCGAGACCCAGTACTTC
TRBJ2-2	TRBV5-8	NA	TRBD1	CASSLGGQAYYSGELFF	TGTGCCAGCAGCTTGGGGGGACAGGCGTATTACTCCGGGGAGCTGTTTTTT
TRBJ1-2	TRBV9	NA	NA	CASSVYGPLRGYTF	TGTGCCAGCAGCGTATATGGGCCCCTTAGGGGCTACACCTTC
TRBJ2-3	TRBV7-3	NA	NA	CASSFRGTDTQYF	TGTGCCAGCAGCTTCCGCGGCACAGATACGCAGTATTTT
TRBJ2-7	TRBV4-2	NA	NA	CASSQVAPQWVYEQYF	TGTGCCAGCAGCCAAGTAGCGCCCCAGTGGGTCTACGAGCAGTACTTC
TRBJ1-5	TRBV30	NA	NA	CAWSTPGDNQPQHF	TGTGCCTGGAGTACCCCAGGGGACAATCAGCCCCAGCATTTT
TRBJ2-3	TRBV5-8	NA	TRBD1	CASGRGTGTDTQYF	TGTGCCAGCGGACGGGGGACAGGGACAGATACGCAGTATTTT
TRBJ1-2	TRBV15	once	NA	CATSRDAETTLRGYTF	TGTGCCACCAGCAGAGATGCGGAGACTACCTTGCGGGGCTACACCTTC
TRBJ1-2	TRBV7-9	NA	NA	CASTPSGDYGYTF	TGTGCCAGCACCCCCTCGGGGGACTATGGCTACACCTTC
TRBJ2-6	TRBV11-2	few	NA	CASSLRDPGANVLTF	TGTGCCAGCAGCTTACGGGATCCCGGGGCCAACGTCCTGACTTTC
TRBJ1-1	TRBV2	NA	TRBD1	CASRREGQGSTEAFF	TGTGCCAGCAGGAGGGAGGGACAGGGGAGCACTGAAGCTTTCTTT
TRBJ2-7	TRBV4-3	NA	TRBD1	CASSRSGTALYEQYF	TGCGCCAGCAGCCGCTCCGGGACAGCCTTATACGAGCAGTACTTC
TRBJ1-4	TRBV6-1	few	NA	CASKEGSEYYEKLFF	TGTGCCAGCAAAGAGGGCTCAGAATATTATGAAAAACTGTTTTTT
TRBJ2-1	TRBV15	NA	TRBD2	CATSGLSGSSYNEQFF	TGTGCCACCAGCGGATTAAGCGGGAGCTCCTACAATGAGCAGTTCTTC
TRBJ2-2	TRBV18	once	TRBD1	CASSPDRTGELFF	TGTGCCAGCTCACCGGACAGGACCGGGGAGCTGTTTTTT
TRBJ2-7	TRBV7-9	NA	TRBD1	CASNGQGDEQYF	TGTGCCAGCAACGGACAGGGCGACGAGCAGTACTTC
TRBJ2-7	TRBV2	NA	TRBD1	CAVLGQGSYEQYF	TGTGCAGTCCTGGGACAGGGCTCCTACGAGCAGTACTTC
TRBJ1-5	TRBV30	few	TRBD1	CAWSVAGTGRNQPQHF	TGTGCCTGGAGTGTTGCCGGGACAGGGCGCAATCAGCCCCAGCATTTT
TRBJ2-5	TRBV7-6	NA	NA	CASSLQTLAGQETQYF	TGTGCCAGCAGCCTCCAGACCCTCGCGGGCCAAGAGACCCAGTACTTC
TRBJ2-7	TRBV29-1	NA	TRBD2	CSVVIGRALDEQYF	TGCAGCGTTGTAATCGGGAGGGCCTTAGACGAGCAGTACTTC
TRBJ1-1	TRBV5-1	once	NA	CASSPVPGGTEAFF	TGCGCCAGCAGCCCTGTCCCGGGGGGGACTGAAGCTTTCTTT
TRBJ1-1	TRBV27	few	TRBD1	CASSFWTGANTEAFF	TGTGCCAGCAGTTTTTGGACAGGGGCGAACACTGAAGCTTTCTTT
TRBJ2-7	TRBV10-1	NA	NA	CASIGVVHEQYF	TGCGCCAGCATAGGGGTAGTCCACGAGCAGTACTTC
TRBJ2-3	TRBV7-9	once	TRBD1	CASSNVGQGRADTQYF	TGTGCCAGCAGCAACGTAGGACAGGGTCGGGCAGATACGCAGTATTTT
TRBJ2-2	TRBV2	NA	NA	CASLDRASTGELFF	TGTGCCAGCTTGGACAGAGCGAGCACCGGGGAGCTGTTTTTT
TRBJ1-4	TRBV6-5	NA	TRBD1	CASSRTGKEKLFF	TGTGCCAGCAGCCGGACAGGGAAGGAAAAACTGTTTTTT
TRBJ2-3	TRBV18	once	TRBD1	CASSRTSRGPTDTQYF	TGTGCCAGCTCACGAACATCCAGGGGGCCTACAGATACGCAGTATTTT
TRBJ1-2	TRBV14	NA	NA	CASSQGQLGYGYTF	TGTGCCAGCAGCCAAGGACAGCTCGGGTATGGCTACACCTTC
TRBJ2-1	TRBV19	NA	NA	CASSTLSDSRYEQFF	TGTGCCAGTAGTACCTTGTCAGACAGTCGTTATGAGCAGTTCTTC
TRBJ2-3	TRBV18	NA	NA	CASQGAVEDTQYF	TGTGCCAGCCAAGGGGCGGTGGAAGATACGCAGTATTTT
TRBJ2-7	TRBV18	NA	NA	CASSRNSGSTFYEQYF	TGTGCCAGCTCACGAAACTCAGGGTCAACTTTCTACGAGCAGTACTTC
TRBJ2-5	TRBV6-1	NA	NA	CASAVRGDPQETQYF	TGTGCCAGCGCCGTTCGGGGTGACCCACAAGAGACCCAGTACTTC
TRBJ1-1	TRBV6-1	once	TRBD1	CASQTWDRVAEAFF	TGTGCCAGCCAAACTTGGGACAGGGTTGCTGAAGCTTTCTTT